What follows are 4 T cell receptor beta chains derived from one specimen sequenced in a study of blood T cell repertoires in COVID-19 (TCRdb year 2020). The library came from the immunoSEQ multiplex PCR assay. TCRdb holds this immuneACCESS table with in-frame rearrangements only. Some clones are missing; in checked studies, unresolved V genes explain under half, and the rest has no known cause. This sample has 200,000 to 250,000 clones in its table, and roughly 80% of those were observed once. The ten largest clones take up roughly 10% of the sample. The specimen was peripheral blood. The receptors shown here come from an elderly woman with acute or convalescent COVID-19.

In this sample, this clone turned up once. The V call is TRBV7-2, the J call TRBJ1-1; D not resolved. This CDR3 has 14 residues. Trimming took 3 bases from V and 1 from J, leaving 9 bases between them. Germline V CDR1 and CDR2: SGHTA, FQGNSA. Written as DNA, the CDR3 is TGTGCCAGCAGCTTTAACCGGGAGAACACTGAAGCTTTCTTT. Amino acid sequence: CASSFNRENTEAFF.

This clone showed up just once. The rearrangement joins TRBV19 to TRBJ1-1; the match to TRBD1 covers 7 bases. V lost 4 bases, J lost 5 bases, and 10 bases stayed unmatched. The V gene's germline CDR1 is LNHDA and CDR2 SQIVND (reference sequence). This CDR3 is 15 amino acids long. The DNA for the CDR3 is TGTGCCAGTAGTACGGAAGCGACAGGGCGGACTGAAGCTTTCTTT. This encodes CASSTEATGRTEAFF. The complete variable domain, with remaining parts taken from reference TRBV19 and TRBJ1-1, reads DGGITQSPKYLFRKEGQNVTLSCEQNLNHDAMYWYRQDPGQGLRLIYYSQIVNDFQKGDIAEGYSVSREKKESFPLTVTSAQKNPTAFYLCASSTEATGRTEAFFGQGTRLTVV.

The chain joins TRBV19 to TRBJ1-3; D is unclear. From germline, CDR1 is LNHDA and CDR2 SQIVND (reference sequence). This CDR3 contains 13 residues. Deletions cut 6 bases from V and 4 bases from J, with 10 bases between. The CDR3 DNA reads as TGTGCCAGTAGCAGCGAAAGAGGAAACACCATATATTTT. It translates to CASSSERGNTIYF.

This clone was seen more than once but under ten times. The chain couples TRBV10-1 to TRBJ2-7; TRBD2 matches at 10 bases. The CDR3 is 15 amino acids. Germline lookup yields CDR1 WNHNN and CDR2 SYGVQD (reference sequence). J gave up 3 bases and V 8 bases, and 10 bases lay outside the gene matches. In DNA, the CDR3 is TGCGCCAGCGTGCCCGAATCTAGCGGGAGCTACGAGCAGTACTTC. Protein: CASVPESSGSYEQYF.